These 27 T cell receptor beta chains originate from one sample sequenced in a study of blood T cell repertoires in COVID-19. TCRdb's table, derived via immunoSEQ multiplex PCR, lists solely in-frame clones and lacks some. The sample consists of fewer than 95,000 clones, around 90% of them appearing once. Sample: peripheral blood. The receptor source for this set is a woman of 80 years or more with acute or convalescent COVID-19.

The chain joins TRBV10-2 to TRBJ1-2; 7 bases fit TRBD1. CDR3 size: 16 residues. The J segment lost 0 bases and the V segment lost 5 bases, leaving 9 bases of the junction unmatched. CDR1 and CDR2 (germline): WSHSY, SAAADI. In DNA form, the CDR3 reads TGCGCCAGCAGTTCGCGTCGGGACAGTACTAACTATGGCTACACCTTC. Its translation is CASSSRRDSTNYGYTF.

The CDR3 DNA reads TGCGCCAGCAGCCTATACAGGGACGATTCACCCCTCCACTTT. Protein product: CASSLYRDDSPLHF. The rearrangement joins TRBV5-1 to TRBJ1-6; tentatively, D is TRBD1 (6 bases). The CDR3 runs to 14 residues. V dropped 4 bases and J dropped 8 bases, with 13 bases sitting between them. Germline V gene data show CDR1 as SGHRS and CDR2 as YFSETQ.

This clone was observed a few times. The V call is TRBV4-1, the J call TRBJ1-4; 7 nucleotides match TRBD1. Losses at the gene ends were 2 bases for V and 4 bases for J; bases not matched to a gene: 10. The CDR3 sequence is 17 residues long. CDR1 is MGHRA and CDR2 is YSYEKL in the germline V gene. The CDR3 DNA is TGCGCCAGCAGCCAATACAGGGGTGCGGAGGGTAATGAAAAACTGTTTTTT. Protein product: CASSQYRGAEGNEKLFF.

This clone was detected a few times. The chain carries TRBV3-1 (or the pseudogene TRBV3-2) and TRBJ2-1, with D maybe TRBD1 (6 bases). This CDR3 comprises 17 residues. CDR1 and CDR2 (germline): LGHDT, YNNKEL (reference sequence). Trimming shortened V by 0 bases and J by 1 base, and 13 bases separated the two germline ends. The CDR3: CASSQDQTGLSYNEQFF. CDR3 bases: TGTGCCAGCAGCCAAGATCAGACAGGTCTGTCCTACAATGAGCAGTTCTTC.

The chain couples TRBV3-1 (or the pseudogene TRBV3-2) to TRBJ1-3; D ambiguous. Trimming stripped 8 bases from V and 4 bases from J, with 6 bases between. This CDR3 region has 11 residues. Germline CDR1 and CDR2: LGHDT and YNNKEL (reference sequence). The CDR3 nucleotides are TGTGCCAGCCAACTCGGAAACACCATATATTTT. This gives the protein CASQLGNTIYF.

V gene TRBV28 combines with J gene TRBJ2-1, with D maybe TRBD2 (6 bases). This CDR3 has 14 amino acids. The ends were cut back, 5 bases at V and 9 bases at J, with 17 bases in the middle. Germline V gene lookup returns CDR1 MDHEN and CDR2 SYDVKM. CDR3 sequence reads: CASSEAAGIPEQFF. The CDR3, as DNA: TGTGCCAGCAGTGAGGCCGCGGGGATTCCTGAGCAGTTCTTC.

A few counts support this clone. The rearrangement joins TRBV6-5 to TRBJ1-5; 8 bases are shared with TRBD1. This CDR3 comprises 15 residues. V trimming: 4 bases; J trimming: 7 bases; junction bases outside the gene matches: 9. Germline V CDR1 and CDR2: MNHEY, SVGAGI. CDR3 protein: CASSLETGENQPQHF. The DNA for the CDR3 is TGTGCCAGCAGTTTGGAGACAGGGGAAAACCAGCCCCAGCATTTT.

The chain is built from TRBV3-1 (or the pseudogene TRBV3-2) and TRBJ1-2; unclear D gene. With 1 base removed from V and 2 bases from J, the gap between germline ends came to 2 bases. Germline lookup yields CDR1 LGHDT and CDR2 YNNKEL (reference sequence). This CDR3 has 12 residues. As DNA, the CDR3 is TGTGCCAGCAGCCAAGTAAACTATGGCTACACCTTC. Its protein product is CASSQVNYGYTF.

V is TRBV19 and J is TRBJ1-1; D gene unclear. The V and J ends lost 7 bases and 6 bases respectively, with 18 bases between them. This CDR3 has 14 residues. CDR1 and CDR2 (germline): LNHDA, SQIVND (reference sequence). The CDR3, as DNA: TGTGCCAGTAACCCGGGAGGGTTGGTTTCTGAAGCTTTCTTT. This gives the protein CASNPGGLVSEAFF.

This chain uses TRBV6-1 with TRBJ1-2; the D gene is possibly TRBD1 (6 bases). The germline gives CDR1 MNHNS, CDR2 SASEGT. The CDR3 is made up of 13 amino acids. Trimming cost V 2 bases and J 7 bases, with 11 bases left between them. Here the CDR3 DNA reads TGTGCCAGCAGTGAACTAAGGGGGACTGGCTACACCTTC. Protein sequence: CASSELRGTGYTF.

The chain couples TRBV7-2 to TRBJ2-1, with TRBD1 matching 11 bases. With V trimmed by 0 bases and J by 9 bases, 7 bases remained unmatched. Germline lookup yields CDR1 SGHTA and CDR2 FQGNSA. This CDR3 is 16 amino acids long. The DNA of the CDR3 is TGTGCCAGCAGCTTAGCGGGGACAGGGGGGTTTTCTGAGCAGTTCTTC. Protein: CASSLAGTGGFSEQFF. The full variable domain, rest sourced from reference TRBV7-2 and TRBJ2-1, is GAGVSQSPSNKVTEKGKDVELRCDPISGHTALYWYRQSLGQGLEFLIYFQGNSAPDKSGLPSDRFSAERTGGSVSTLTIQRTQQEDSAVYLCASSLAGTGGFSEQFFGPGTRLTVL.

The chain couples TRBV4-1 to TRBJ2-7; D possibly corresponds to TRBD1 (6 bases). CDR1 MGHRA and CDR2 YSYEKL come from the germline V gene. The CDR3 contains 15 residues. V dropped 1 base and J dropped 3 bases, with 13 bases sitting between them. Here the CDR3 DNA reads TGCGCCAGCAGCCAAGGTCCAGGGGCTATCTACGAGCAGTACTTC. Translation: CASSQGPGAIYEQYF.

This chain joins TRBV23-1 and TRBJ1-6, with D hard to call. TRBV23-1 is an ORF, and what it does is uncertain. V was cut by 2 bases and J by 5 bases, with 13 bases left in between. This CDR3 has 16 amino acids. Here the CDR3 reads CASSQPPGNDNSPLHF. In DNA, the CDR3 is TGCGCCAGCAGTCAACCACCCGGTAACGATAATTCACCCCTCCACTTT.

This clone was seen a single time. The chain has TRBV10-3 and TRBJ1-2; 10 nucleotides line up with TRBD1. This CDR3 has 17 residues. V lost 0 bases to trimming and J lost 5 bases; unmatched junction nucleotides: 9. Germline CDR1 reads ENHRY; CDR2 reads SYGVKD. CDR3 nucleotide sequence: TGTGCCATCAGTGAGTCGACAGGGGGCAGATTTAGATATGGCTACACCTTC. Residues: CAISESTGGRFRYGYTF.

V is TRBV15 and J is TRBJ1-5; maybe TRBD1 (5 bases). V lost 1 base, J lost 5 bases, and 9 bases lay in between. Germline values: CDR1 LNHNV, CDR2 YYDKDF (reference sequence). There are 14 residues in the CDR3. DNA of the CDR3: TGTGCCACCAGCAGAGGGGGGGATCATCAGCCCCAGCATTTT. It is translated as CATSRGGDHQPQHF. The whole variable domain, remainder taken from reference TRBV15 and TRBJ1-5, is DAMVIQNPRYQVTQFGKPVTLSCSQTLNHNVMYWYQQKSSQAPKLLFHYYDKDFNNEADTPDNFQSRRPNTSFCFLDIRSPGLGDTAMYLCATSRGGDHQPQHFGDGTRLSIL.

The chain joins TRBV19 to TRBJ2-2; 9 bases align to TRBD2. The CDR3 has 16 residues. After removal of 3 bases from V and 3 bases from J, the junction contained 5 bases not matched to a gene. Per germline, CDR1 LNHDA and CDR2 SQIVND (reference sequence). The CDR3 DNA is TGTGCCAGTAGTATTCTGGCGGGAGGGTACACCGGGGAGCTGTTTTTT. Protein product: CASSILAGGYTGELFF.

V and J are TRBV19 and TRBJ2-7; no clear D. CDR1 LNHDA and CDR2 SQIVND come from the germline V gene (reference sequence). The CDR3 sequence is 14 residues long. V lost 1 base, J lost 0 bases, and 7 bases lay in between. CDR3 coding DNA: TGTGCCAGTAGTATAGCGCCAGTCTCCTACGAGCAGTACTTC. It specifies CASSIAPVSYEQYF.

This chain's CDR3 is CASSFPVRNQPQHF. CDR3 nucleotides: TGTGCCAGCAGTTTCCCGGTACGCAATCAGCCCCAGCATTTT. The chain employs TRBV28 and TRBJ1-5; D call uncertain. V lost 3 bases, J lost 2 bases, and 8 bases lay in between. CDR3 length: 14 residues. Germline CDR1 is MDHEN and CDR2 is SYDVKM.

This sequence joins TRBV2 and TRBJ1-1, with D possibly matching TRBD1 (5 bases). Trimming cost V 4 bases and J 7 bases, with 13 bases left between them. This CDR3 has 13 amino acids. The V gene's germline CDR1 is SNHLY and CDR2 FYNNEI. In DNA, the CDR3 is TGTGCCAGCAGTGTTGGGGGAGGGATTGAAGCTTTCTTT. Protein sequence: CASSVGGGIEAFF.

This clone was counted a single time. The rearrangement links TRBV19 to TRBJ2-2, with 7 bases that match TRBD2. The CDR3 loop spans 14 amino acids. The V segment lost 3 bases and the J segment 5 bases; nucleotides outside the gene matches: 3. The germline gives CDR1 LNHDA, CDR2 SQIVND (reference sequence). The CDR3: CASSMWRGTGELFF. CDR3 DNA sequence: TGTGCCAGTAGTATGTGGCGGGGGACCGGGGAGCTGTTTTTT.

The chain recombines TRBV11-1 with TRBJ2-7, with TRBD2 matching 10 bases. V was clipped by 5 bases and J by 2 bases; unmatched bases: 3. This CDR3 spans 14 amino acids. Germline-derived CDR1 and CDR2 are SGHAT and FQDESV (reference sequence). The CDR3 DNA reads as TGTGCCAGCAGCGTTAGCGGGGGGACCTACGAGCAGTACTTC. Protein: CASSVSGGTYEQYF.

The gene calls are TRBV5-1 and TRBJ2-2; 10 nucleotides align to TRBD2. V dropped 6 bases and J dropped 1; count of bases not matched to a gene: 3. The CDR3 covers 15 residues. Germline CDR1 is SGHRS and CDR2 is YFSETQ. CDR3 coding DNA: TGCGCCAGCAAACCTAGCGGGGGGAACACCGGGGAGCTGTTTTTT. Encoded protein: CASKPSGGNTGELFF.

J is TRBJ2-3 and V is TRBV7-3, with 7 bases that match TRBD2. The CDR3 spans 14 residues. Losses at the gene ends were 5 bases for V and 2 bases for J; bases not matched to a gene: 4. The V gene's germline CDR1 is SGHTA and CDR2 FQGTGA. The CDR3 DNA is TGTGCCAGCAGCCCAACTAGCGTCACAGATACGCAGTATTTT. Translated, it gives CASSPTSVTDTQYF.

This clone came up once. This chain uses TRBV7-3 with TRBJ2-1; D is unclear. Per germline, CDR1 SGHTA and CDR2 FQGTGA. The CDR3 totals 14 residues. V lost 5 bases and J 7 bases, leaving 15 bases between the germline ends. CDR3 bases: TGTGCCAGCAGCCTCGAAGCTAATACTAATGAGCAGTTCTTC. Protein product: CASSLEANTNEQFF. Together with reference TRBV7-3 and TRBJ2-1, the CDR3 gives the full variable domain: GAGVSQTPSNKVTEKGKYVELRCDPISGHTALYWYRQSLGQGPEFLIYFQGTGAADDSGLPNDRFFAVRPEGSVSTLKIQRTERGDSAVYLCASSLEANTNEQFFGPGTRLTVL.

The chain carries TRBV5-4 and TRBJ2-3; 11 nucleotides align to TRBD2. Germline V lookup: CDR1 SGHNT, CDR2 YYREEE (reference sequence). V gave up 4 bases and J gave up 6 bases; unmatched junction bases: 4. This CDR3 is built from 14 residues. The CDR3 bases are TGTGCCAGCAGCGTTTCTAGCGGGAGGGATACGCAGTATTTT. Protein: CASSVSSGRDTQYF.

J is TRBJ1-1 and V is TRBV3-1 (or the pseudogene TRBV3-2); no firm D call. CDR1 and CDR2 (germline): LGHDT, YNNKEL (reference sequence). The CDR3 is made up of 15 amino acids. V was shortened by 0 bases and J by 4 bases, with 12 bases between the two germline ends. Here the CDR3 reads CASSQDSHSFTEAFF. CDR3 sequence (DNA): TGTGCCAGCAGCCAAGATAGTCACAGCTTCACTGAAGCTTTCTTT.

The chain uses TRBV6-1 and TRBJ1-2; D gene ambiguous. The CDR3 runs to 15 residues. The germline V and J ends were trimmed by 1 base and 4 bases, with 13 bases remaining between them. Germline V lookup: CDR1 MNHNS, CDR2 SASEGT. CDR3 nucleotides: TGTGCCAGCAGTGAAGGCGCCAGCGTGAGCTATGGCTACACCTTC. Translation: CASSEGASVSYGYTF.